What follows describes a single TCR beta chain. The same CDR3 also results from other DNA sequences found in this sample. The sample comes from a study of shared clonotypes between healthy human individuals. This table comes from immunoSEQ multiplex PCR, and its TCRdb copy is limited to in-frame clones, with some not included. The table lists over 2 million clones, about 94% of them singletons. Terminally differentiated effector memory CD45RA+ cells were excluded by CCR7 positive selection of CD45RO-negative cells. This CDR3 spans 13 amino acids. The germline V gene encodes CDR1 MDHEN and CDR2 SYDVKM. The ends were cut back, 4 bases at V and 0 bases at J, with 6 bases in the middle.

This chain joins TRBV28 and TRBJ2-5, with D perhaps matching TRBD1 (5 bases). This receptor was obtained from a man aged 18 to 29 in good health. The sequencing input was naive CD8+ T cells sorted from blood. Here the CDR3 DNA reads TGTGCCAGCAGTTCGGACAACCAAGAGACCCAGTACTTC. It specifies CASSSDNQETQYF. The full variable domain, rest sourced from reference TRBV28 and TRBJ2-5, is DVKVTQSSRYLVKRTGEKVFLECVQDMDHENMFWYRQDPGLGLRLIYFSYDVKMKEKGDIPEGYSVSREKKERFSLILESASTNQTSMYLCASSSDNQETQYFGPGTRLLVL.